This T cell receptor beta chain was profiled in a study of blood T cell repertoires in COVID-19. As for the study in general: In each case, the material was cDNA or gDNA derived from T cells, B-cell-depleted T cells, or PBMCs.

Sequencing used immunoSEQ multiplex PCR; TCRdb keeps in-frame clones, though not all of them. The table shows hundreds of thousands of clones, with roughly nine tenths occurring only once. V was trimmed by 5 bases and J by 1 base, leaving 17 bases between them. Germline V CDR1 and CDR2: SGHVS, FNYEAQ. This CDR3 comprises 16 residues. Seattle-derived patients entered the study during active infection and were followed longitudinally. Sequencing input: peripheral blood. The genes are TRBV7-6 and TRBJ2-5; D perhaps matches TRBD2 (5 bases). This TCR derives from a woman in her 30s with COVID-19, enrolled during active disease. The CDR3 protein is CASSPGVPGVQETQYF. The CDR3, as DNA: TGTGCCAGCAGCCCCGGGGTCCCCGGGGTCCAAGAGACCCAGTACTTC.